This T cell receptor (beta chain) was profiled in a study of tumor-infiltrating lymphocytes in oesophageal squamous cell carcinoma. TCRdb fed the PCR reads into MiXCR, producing one record per CDR3 protein. The table records some 7,100 distinct CDR3 sequences, approximately 14% of them present only once. This CDR3 is 16 amino acids long. Germline-derived CDR1 and CDR2 are SGHKS and YYEKEE (reference sequence). The trim removed 5 bases at V and 5 bases at J, leaving 12 bases unmatched. This clonotype was seen only a few times. The TCR was taken from a male donor with esophageal squamous cell carcinoma. The sample taken for sequencing was blood. The V call is TRBV5-5, the J call TRBJ2-2; 7 nucleotides align to TRBD1. The DNA for the CDR3 is TGTGCCAGCAGGCTCTCACAGGGGATGGGAACCGGGGAGCTGTTTTTT. It yields the protein CASRLSQGMGTGELFF.